This T cell receptor beta chain was captured in a study of T cell clonality in common variable immunodeficiency. Equal genomic DNA amounts from CVID and control samples were sequenced. Sequencing was performed with immunoSEQ multiplex PCR; in TCRdb, only in-frame clones are kept and a portion is missing. There are about 52,000 clones in the sample, none observed a single time. The table lists this clone with a few counts. The target antigen is unknown. The CDR3 end is not reached by the read, which stops 3 residues before it; the germline J gene fills it in. Regarding the study as a whole: Compared with healthy controls, CVID subjects showed increased TCRbeta clonality, mostly in about a third. Shared TCRbeta clones were fewer between CVID subjects than controls.

Patients and controls were mostly of Caucasian heritage. Deletions cut 3 bases from V and 3 bases from J, with 11 bases between. The CDR3 extends over 13 amino acids. Germline V gene lookup returns CDR1 DFQATT and CDR2 SNEGSKA (reference sequence). The sequence derives from a person aged 18 to 75 in good health. The chain uses TRBV20-1 and TRBJ1-1; maybe TRBD1 (5 bases). Sequences were obtained from peripheral blood mononuclear cells. The CDR3 sequence is CSASRPGDTEAFF. Incomplete CDR3 DNA: TGCAGTGCTAGTCGGCCGGGGGACACTGAA.